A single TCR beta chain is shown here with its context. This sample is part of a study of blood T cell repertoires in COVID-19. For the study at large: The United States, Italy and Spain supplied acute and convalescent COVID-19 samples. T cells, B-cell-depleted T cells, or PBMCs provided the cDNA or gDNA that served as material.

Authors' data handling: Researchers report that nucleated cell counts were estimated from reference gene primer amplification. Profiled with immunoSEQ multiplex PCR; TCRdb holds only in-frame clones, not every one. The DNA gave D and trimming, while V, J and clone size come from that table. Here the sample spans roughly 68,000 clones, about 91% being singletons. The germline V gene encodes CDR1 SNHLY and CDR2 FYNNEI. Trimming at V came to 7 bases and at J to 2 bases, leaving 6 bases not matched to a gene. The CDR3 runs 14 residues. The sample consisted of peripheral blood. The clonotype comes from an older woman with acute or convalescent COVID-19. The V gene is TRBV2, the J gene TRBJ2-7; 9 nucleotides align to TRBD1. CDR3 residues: CASTVQGAAYEQYF. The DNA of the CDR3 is TGTGCCAGCACCGTACAGGGGGCTGCCTACGAGCAGTACTTC.